This entry lists 22 T cell receptor beta chains sequenced from one sample in a study of blood T cell repertoires in COVID-19. The repertoire was sequenced with immunoSEQ multiplex PCR; TCRdb's copy has only in-frame clones and lacks some. The data show 30,000 to 50,000 clones, with about 89% seen just once and 15% to 17% held by the top ten. The sequencing sample was made of peripheral blood. Receptor source: a young woman in a cohort sampled during active COVID-19.

The chain employs TRBV6-1 and TRBJ2-7; D may be TRBD1 (5 bases). There are 16 residues in the CDR3. V shed 1 base and J shed 3 bases, with 16 bases lying between them. Germline lookup yields CDR1 MNHNS and CDR2 SASEGT. CDR3 amino acids: CASSEGLDTRFYEQYF. DNA of the CDR3: TGTGCCAGCAGTGAAGGCTTGGACACCAGGTTCTACGAGCAGTACTTC.

The chain uses TRBV5-4 and TRBJ2-5; TRBD2 is a possible D gene (6 bases). Germline V CDR1 and CDR2: SGHNT, YYREEE (reference sequence). The CDR3 is 13 residues long. V dropped 1 base and J dropped 5 bases, with 9 bases sitting between them. The CDR3 DNA reads TGTGCCAGCAGCTTGACTAGCACGGAGACCCAGTACTTC. This sequence encodes CASSLTSTETQYF.

The chain is built from TRBV6-1 and TRBJ1-4; 9 bases are shared with TRBD1. The junction had 8 bases not matched to a gene; V was cut back by 1 base and J by 8 bases. CDR3 length equals 16 residues. Per germline, CDR1 MNHNS and CDR2 SASEGT. CDR3 residues: CASSEEEGTGYEKLFF. In DNA form, the CDR3 reads TGTGCCAGCAGTGAAGAAGAGGGGACAGGGTACGAAAAACTGTTTTTT.

This chain links TRBV10-1 with TRBJ2-2; 10 bases are shared with TRBD2. The V and J ends lost 5 bases and 6 bases, in that order; junction bases with no gene match: 6. Germline CDR1 reads WNHNN; CDR2 reads SYGVQD (reference sequence). This CDR3 is built from 15 residues. The CDR3 region has the DNA TGCGCCAGCAGTCCTAGCGGGAGCCGGGCCGGGGAGCTGTTTTTT. Amino acids: CASSPSGSRAGELFF.

The rearrangement joins TRBV21-1 to TRBJ2-7; TRBD1 is the table's D call, not checked against the DNA. TRBV21-1 is labeled a pseudogene. This CDR3 comprises 15 residues. The CDR3 coding sequence is TGTGCCAGCAGCACCCATATCAGGGGATCCTACGAGCAGTACTTC. This translates into CASSTHIRGSYEQYF.

This sequence joins TRBV5-6 and TRBJ2-1; 13 nucleotides match TRBD2. Trimming at V came to 3 bases and at J to 7 bases, leaving 4 bases not matched to a gene. This CDR3 is 15 amino acids long. Germline V gene lookup returns CDR1 SGHDT and CDR2 YYEEEE. The CDR3 region is CASSSGLAGVNEQFF. The CDR3 bases are TGTGCCAGCAGCTCCGGACTAGCGGGAGTTAATGAGCAGTTCTTC. The full variable domain, rest sourced from reference TRBV5-6 and TRBJ2-1, is DAGVTQSPTHLIKTRGQQVTLRCSPKSGHDTVSWYQQALGQGPQFIFQYYEEEERQRGNFPDRFSGHQFPNYSSELNVNALLLGDSALYLCASSSGLAGVNEQFFGPGTRLTVL.

The rearrangement uses TRBV6-2 or TRBV6-3 and TRBJ2-7; possible D gene TRBD1, 6 bases. The germline CDR1 and CDR2 sequences are MNHEY and SVGEGT. The ends were cut back, 2 bases at V and 4 bases at J, with 15 bases in the middle. The CDR3 is 15 amino acids. The CDR3 coding sequence is TGTGCCAGCAGTTACCCCCGGACAGCTCAATACGAGCAGTACTTC. It specifies CASSYPRTAQYEQYF.

The chain recombines TRBV28 with TRBJ2-7; 7 nucleotides match TRBD2. The CDR3 extends over 15 amino acids. The ends lost 5 bases at V and 3 bases at J; junction bases unmatched: 10. Germline V gives CDR1 MDHEN, CDR2 SYDVKM. CDR3: CASSGGEGWYYEQYF. The DNA for the CDR3 is TGTGCCAGCAGTGGAGGGGAGGGTTGGTACTACGAGCAGTACTTC.

The chain is built from TRBV3-1 (or the pseudogene TRBV3-2) and TRBJ2-3; perhaps TRBD1 as D (6 bases). Germline V gives CDR1 LGHDT, CDR2 YNNKEL (reference sequence). V lost 6 bases, J lost 1 base, and 8 bases lay in between. The CDR3 has 13 residues. The CDR3 protein is CASRKGGTDTQYF. The CDR3, as DNA: TGTGCCAGCAGGAAGGGGGGCACAGATACGCAGTATTTT.

This chain connects TRBV30 to TRBJ1-1, with 10 bases lining up with TRBD1. This CDR3 has 14 residues. V dropped 5 bases and J dropped 5; count of bases not matched to a gene: 8. The germline gives CDR1 GTSNPN, CDR2 SVGIG (reference sequence). CDR3 in amino acids: CAWEGQGFGTEAFF. DNA of the CDR3: TGTGCCTGGGAGGGACAGGGGTTTGGAACTGAAGCTTTCTTT.

V and J are TRBV6-5 and TRBJ2-7; perhaps TRBD1 as D (6 bases). CDR1 is MNHEY, CDR2 SVGAGI, per germline. CDR3 length equals 15 residues. V was pared by 0 bases and J by 2 bases, with 11 bases between. As DNA, the CDR3 is TGTGCCAGCAGTTACTCCGGCAGGGGTCCCTACGAGCAGTACTTC. It yields the protein CASSYSGRGPYEQYF.

V gene TRBV10-3 combines with J gene TRBJ2-3; TRBD1 might be the D (5 bases). Trimming shortened V by 8 bases and J by 2 bases, and 11 bases separated the two germline ends. The CDR3 extends over 13 amino acids. Germline-derived CDR1 and CDR2 are ENHRY and SYGVKD. DNA of the CDR3: TGTGCCATCTTAGGGGTGGACACAGATACGCAGTATTTT. This codes for CAILGVDTDTQYF.

This chain connects TRBV19 to TRBJ1-1; TRBD1 might be the D (6 bases). Germline lookup yields CDR1 LNHDA and CDR2 SQIVND (reference sequence). The CDR3 has 16 amino acids. V was pared by 1 base and J by 5 bases, with 17 bases between. CDR3 coding DNA: TGTGCCAGTAGTATAGTTTGGAGGCAGAGGGGGACTGAAGCTTTCTTT. It encodes CASSIVWRQRGTEAFF.

The J gene is TRBJ1-2, the V gene TRBV19; 11 bases are shared with TRBD1. The CDR3 consists of 14 residues. With 7 bases clipped from V and 2 bases from J, the junction kept 3 bases outside the gene matches. Germline V gives CDR1 LNHDA, CDR2 SQIVND (reference sequence). The CDR3 is CASIRTGGNYGYTF. CDR3 nucleotides: TGTGCCAGTATTCGGACAGGGGGCAACTATGGCTACACCTTC. The entire variable domain, with the rest obtained from reference TRBV19 and TRBJ1-2, is as follows: DGGITQSPKYLFRKEGQNVTLSCEQNLNHDAMYWYRQDPGQGLRLIYYSQIVNDFQKGDIAEGYSVSREKKESFPLTVTSAQKNPTAFYLCASIRTGGNYGYTFGSGTRLTVV.

The chain has TRBV11-3 and TRBJ2-7, with 7 positions matching TRBD1. V trimming: 0 bases; J trimming: 4 bases; junction bases outside the gene matches: 18. Germline CDR1 is SGHNT and CDR2 is YENEEA. The CDR3 spans 19 residues. Here the CDR3 reads CASSLDLSFRRAGGYEQYF. The CDR3 DNA sequence: TGTGCCAGCAGCTTAGATCTAAGTTTTCGTCGTGCAGGGGGTTACGAGCAGTACTTC.

Only one count was recorded for this clone. This chain joins TRBV18 and TRBJ1-6; weak D call: TRBD1 (6 bases). There are 14 residues in the CDR3. CDR1 and CDR2 from the germline V gene are KGHSH and LQKENI. V lost 6 bases to trimming and J lost 7 bases, with 13 bases between them. The DNA of the CDR3 is TGTGCCAGCTCTAAGGGGGAAAGGAATTCACCCCTCCACTTT. Translation: CASSKGERNSPLHF.

V and J are TRBV5-5 and TRBJ1-2; D gene ambiguous. The CDR3 runs 11 residues. Germline lookup yields CDR1 SGHKS and CDR2 YYEKEE (reference sequence). Trimming removed 0 bases at V and 8 bases at J, with 5 bases between. CDR3: CASSLDSGYTF. CDR3 nucleotide sequence: TGTGCCAGCAGCTTGGACAGCGGCTACACCTTC.

The J gene is TRBJ1-5, the V gene TRBV28, with a possible D match to TRBD1 (5 bases). CDR3 length: 14 amino acids. V shed 7 bases and J shed 2 bases, with 12 bases lying between them. Germline CDR1 reads MDHEN; CDR2 reads SYDVKM. The CDR3, as DNA: TGTGCCAGCAACATTGGGGGGGGCAATCAGCCCCAGCATTTT. Protein: CASNIGGGNQPQHF. The variable domain in full, with the rest retrieved from reference TRBV28 and TRBJ1-5, is DVKVTQSSRYLVKRTGEKVFLECVQDMDHENMFWYRQDPGLGLRLIYFSYDVKMKEKGDIPEGYSVSREKKERFSLILESASTNQTSMYLCASNIGGGNQPQHFGDGTRLSIL.

The CDR3 DNA reads as TGTGCCAGCAGCTTGGACAGGATAGGAGGCTACACCTTC. It is translated as CASSLDRIGGYTF. The chain is built from TRBV11-2 and TRBJ1-2; 7 bases line up with TRBD1. Germline lookup yields CDR1 SGHAT and CDR2 FQNNGV. The CDR3 consists of 13 residues. V lost 3 bases to trimming and J lost 8 bases; unmatched junction nucleotides: 6.

This clone was counted a single time. V usage is TRBV10-2 and J usage is TRBJ2-3, with D tentatively TRBD1 (6 bases). V was pared by 7 bases and J by 4 bases, with 15 bases between. This CDR3 has 14 residues. The V gene's germline CDR1 is WSHSY and CDR2 SAAADI. The CDR3 loop is CASKLQGRADTQYF. In DNA form, the CDR3 reads TGCGCCAGCAAGTTGCAGGGGCGCGCAGATACGCAGTATTTT.

This chain links TRBV18 with TRBJ2-6; D remains unclear. Trimming shortened V by 2 bases and J by 0 bases, and 8 bases separated the two germline ends. The CDR3 has 16 residues. The V gene's germline CDR1 is KGHSH and CDR2 LQKENI. The CDR3 DNA sequence: TGTGCCAGCTCACCAGCGGCTGCCTCTGGGGCCAACGTCCTGACTTTC. This sequence encodes CASSPAAASGANVLTF.

The V and J genes are TRBV6-5 and TRBJ1-1, with 7 bases identical to TRBD1. Germline lookup yields CDR1 MNHEY and CDR2 SVGAGI. V lost 6 bases and J lost 6; bases outside the gene matches: 10. This CDR3 is 14 amino acids long. CDR3: CASSRTGGKSEAFF. DNA of the CDR3: TGTGCCAGCAGCAGGACAGGAGGCAAGTCTGAAGCTTTCTTT.